The 25 T cell receptor beta chains presented below share a single source sample, sequenced in a study of long-term antiretroviral therapy in people with HIV (dated by TCRdb to 2022 to 2024). The immunoSEQ hsTCRB v3.0 assay was used at survey level resolution to sequence the TRB variable region. The clones in this table, taken by TCRdb from immuneACCESS, are in-frame only. Not every clone is retained; where verified, under half of the shortfall comes from an unresolved V gene, and the cause of the rest is unknown. This sample lists tens of thousands of clones; roughly 80% were detected once. 9.5% to 12% of the sample goes to the ten largest clones. Sequenced material: unsorted PBMCs, taken 0.8 years before starting antiretroviral therapy. These receptors were obtained from a man aged 18 to 29 with HIV.

This clone has only one observation. The chain has TRBV10-3 and TRBJ2-3; 8 nucleotides line up with TRBD2. With 3 bases clipped from V and 0 bases from J, the junction kept 5 bases outside the gene matches. There are 16 residues in the CDR3. Germline loops: CDR1 ENHRY, CDR2 SYGVKD. The CDR3 spells CAISDGAGGSTDTQYF. CDR3 sequence (DNA): TGTGCCATCAGTGATGGGGCGGGGGGAAGCACAGATACGCAGTATTTT.

This chain connects TRBV5-4 to TRBJ2-6, with TRBD1 matching over 8 bases. Germline loops: CDR1 SGHNT, CDR2 YYREEE (reference sequence). This CDR3 is 16 amino acids long. The V gene end was trimmed by 4 bases and the J gene end by 0 bases; junction bases not matched to a gene: 3. The CDR3 DNA sequence: TGTGCCAGCAGCAGGGGACAGGCCTCTGGGGCCAACGTCCTGACTTTC. Its translation is CASSRGQASGANVLTF.

The V call is TRBV18, the J call TRBJ1-6, with 7 bases lining up with TRBD1. The ends lost 0 bases at V and 7 bases at J; junction bases unmatched: 9. The CDR3 loop spans 17 amino acids. CDR1 is KGHSH, CDR2 LQKENI, per germline. The CDR3 here is CASSPPWLGQTNSPLHF. The CDR3 region has the DNA TGTGCCAGCTCACCACCGTGGCTGGGACAGACGAATTCACCCCTCCACTTT.

The J gene is TRBJ2-1, the V gene TRBV6-6, with D hard to call. The CDR3 runs to 14 residues. V was shortened by 5 bases and J by 4 bases, with 12 bases between the two germline ends. The germline gives CDR1 MNHNY, CDR2 SVGAGI (reference sequence). The CDR3 DNA sequence: TGTGCCAGCAGTACCTATGAAGGGTACAATGAGCAGTTCTTC. Amino acids: CASSTYEGYNEQFF.

This clone was seen more than once but under ten times. The chain employs TRBV4-2 and TRBJ2-7; tentatively, D is TRBD2 (6 bases). The CDR3 has 16 amino acids. Trimming removed 4 bases from V and 1 base from J, with 17 bases in between. Germline V CDR1 and CDR2: LGHNA, YNFKEQ. As DNA, the CDR3 is TGTGCCAGCAGCCGGTACACCCCTGGGGGGTCCTACGAGCAGTACTTC. Its protein product is CASSRYTPGGSYEQYF.

V is TRBV6-5 and J is TRBJ2-1, with D hard to call. Per germline, CDR1 MNHEY and CDR2 SVGAGI. This CDR3 comprises 14 residues. V was pared by 2 bases and J by 7 bases, with 12 bases between. CDR3 coding DNA: TGTGCCAGCAGTTACCACCCGGGTAGTAATGAGCAGTTCTTC. Translation: CASSYHPGSNEQFF.

This clone was observed a handful of times. The gene calls are TRBV4-1 and TRBJ1-1; D uncertain. Trimming pared 1 base from V and 1 base from J, leaving 4 bases between. The CDR3 covers 13 residues. Germline loops: CDR1 MGHRA, CDR2 YSYEKL. The CDR3 sequence: CASSQARNTEAFF. For the CDR3, the DNA is TGCGCCAGCAGCCAAGCGAGGAACACTGAAGCTTTCTTT.

The rearrangement links TRBV6-1 to TRBJ2-7; 11 positions match TRBD2. This CDR3 comprises 15 residues. With 2 bases clipped from V and 0 bases from J, the junction kept 0 bases outside the gene matches. From germline, CDR1 is MNHNS and CDR2 SASEGT. For the CDR3, the DNA is TGTGCCAGCAGTGAACTAGCGGGGGGCTCCTACGAGCAGTACTTC. Amino acid sequence: CASSELAGGSYEQYF.

The chain links TRBV11-3 to TRBJ2-1, with TRBD2 matching over 7 bases. The germline V gene has CDR1 SGHNT and CDR2 YENEEA. The CDR3 has 15 amino acids. The trim removed 5 bases at V and 5 bases at J, leaving 9 bases unmatched. CDR3 amino acids: CASSLRGGRDNEQFF. CDR3 sequence (DNA): TGTGCCAGCAGCCTACGGGGAGGGCGGGACAATGAGCAGTTCTTC.

V is TRBV7-2 and J is TRBJ1-2; tentative D call: TRBD1 (5 bases). This CDR3 region has 13 residues. V dropped 5 bases and J dropped 8 bases, with 15 bases sitting between them. Germline-derived CDR1 and CDR2 are SGHTA and FQGNSA. In DNA, the CDR3 is TGTGCCAGCAGCCCCATTCAGGGTGACGGCTACACCTTC. Translated, it gives CASSPIQGDGYTF.

The chain uses TRBV9 and TRBJ2-1, with 8 bases aligning to TRBD2. Germline assignment: CDR1 SGDLS and CDR2 YYNGEE. The J segment lost 4 bases and the V segment lost 3 bases, leaving 9 bases of the junction unmatched. This CDR3 contains 16 residues. In nucleotides, the CDR3 is TGTGCCAGCAGCGCGGGAGGGGCTAGCGGATACAATGAGCAGTTCTTC. Translating gives CASSAGGASGYNEQFF. The full variable domain, rest sourced from reference TRBV9 and TRBJ2-1, is DSGVTQTPKHLITATGQRVTLRCSPRSGDLSVYWYQQSLDQGLQFLIQYYNGEERAKGNILERFSAQQFPDLHSELNLSSLELGDSALYFCASSAGGASGYNEQFFGPGTRLTVL.

The chain couples TRBV7-2 to TRBJ2-1; a weak D match, TRBD2 (5 bases). V was cut by 1 base and J by 1 base, with 20 bases left in between. CDR1 and CDR2 from the germline V gene are SGHTA and FQGNSA. CDR3 length: 19 residues. CDR3 residues: CASSLGRGRAGQSYNEQFF. CDR3 sequence (DNA): TGTGCCAGCAGCTTAGGACGGGGTAGAGCAGGCCAGTCCTACAATGAGCAGTTCTTC.

The CDR3, as DNA: TGTGCCAGCAGCTTAGGGCCGGGGGGAAACACCATATATTTT. Its protein product is CASSLGPGGNTIYF. The chain combines TRBV7-2 with TRBJ1-3; D gene uncertain. The CDR3 is 14 residues long. V was cut by 1 base and J by 4 bases, with 8 bases left in between. Germline V gene data show CDR1 as SGHTA and CDR2 as FQGNSA.

This clone was seen only once. The gene calls are TRBV15 and TRBJ2-3; TRBD2 matches 9 bases. Germline CDR1 reads LNHNV; CDR2 reads YYDKDF (reference sequence). The length of the CDR3 is 15 residues. Trimming cost V 0 bases and J 4 bases; bases outside gene matches: 2. The CDR3: CATSRDAGGPDTQYF. CDR3 DNA: TGTGCCACCAGCAGAGATGCGGGAGGGCCAGATACGCAGTATTTT.

The V gene is TRBV2, the J gene TRBJ2-2, with 14 bases fitting TRBD2. CDR1 SNHLY and CDR2 FYNNEI come from the germline V gene. This CDR3 region has 15 residues. V lost 6 bases to trimming and J lost 5 bases; unmatched junction nucleotides: 2. CDR3 sequence: CASSGTSGGTGELFF. DNA for the CDR3: TGTGCCAGCAGCGGGACTAGCGGGGGAACCGGGGAGCTGTTTTTT.

The genes are TRBV5-6 and TRBJ2-1; TRBD2 matches at 13 bases. Germline trimming cut 5 bases from V and 7 bases from J; bases unmatched to any gene: 6. This CDR3 region has 15 residues. Germline CDR1 SGHDT, CDR2 YYEEEE. The CDR3 protein is CASSYRLAGGNEQFF. CDR3 DNA sequence: TGTGCCAGCAGTTATAGACTAGCGGGAGGTAATGAGCAGTTCTTC.

J is TRBJ1-3 and V is TRBV4-3; TRBD1 might be the D (5 bases). The germline gives CDR1 LGHNA, CDR2 YSLEER. V dropped 4 bases and J dropped 0 bases, with 13 bases sitting between them. The CDR3 is 16 amino acids. The CDR3 reads CASSPTAGTSGNTIYF. The CDR3 DNA follows: TGCGCCAGCAGCCCAACCGCAGGGACCTCTGGAAACACCATATATTTT.

The chain employs TRBV11-2 and TRBJ1-5, with no clear D. The V gene's germline CDR1 is SGHAT and CDR2 FQNNGV. Trimming shortened V by 3 bases and J by 6 bases, and 6 bases separated the two germline ends. The CDR3 length is 12 residues. CDR3 loop: CASSFPGQPQHF. The CDR3 coding sequence is TGTGCCAGCAGCTTTCCCGGTCAGCCCCAGCATTTT.

The J gene is TRBJ1-4, the V gene TRBV11-2; maybe TRBD1 (6 bases). Germline V CDR1 and CDR2: SGHAT, FQNNGV. The CDR3 has 16 residues. V lost 5 bases, J lost 2 bases, and 15 bases lay in between. The CDR3 here is CASSEQGGGTNEKLFF. CDR3 bases: TGTGCCAGCAGCGAACAGGGAGGTGGCACTAATGAAAAACTGTTTTTT. The whole variable domain, remainder taken from reference TRBV11-2 and TRBJ1-4, is EAGVAQSPRYKIIEKRQSVAFWCNPISGHATLYWYQQILGQGPKLLIQFQNNGVVDDSQLPKDRFSAERLKGVDSTLKIQPAKLEDSAVYLCASSEQGGGTNEKLFFGSGTQLSVL.

The rearrangement uses TRBV18 and TRBJ2-2, with D possibly being TRBD2 (6 bases). The germline V and J ends were trimmed by 4 bases and 2 bases, with 8 bases remaining between them. The CDR3 extends over 14 amino acids. Germline lookup yields CDR1 KGHSH and CDR2 LQKENI. CDR3 region: CASSLAVNTGELFF. DNA for the CDR3: TGTGCCAGCTCACTAGCGGTCAACACCGGGGAGCTGTTTTTT.

The J gene is TRBJ2-5, the V gene TRBV5-1; a possible D gene is TRBD1 (6 bases). Trimming took off 4 bases at V and 1 base at J, with 14 bases between the two ends. Germline V lookup: CDR1 SGHRS, CDR2 YFSETQ. The CDR3 totals 15 residues. CDR3 protein: CASSAQGMGQETQYF. The CDR3 DNA is TGCGCCAGCAGCGCGCAGGGGATGGGCCAAGAGACCCAGTACTTC.

The chain carries TRBV29-1 and TRBJ2-7; tentative D call: TRBD1 (6 bases). V lost 0 bases and J lost 4, with 13 bases in between. The CDR3 loop spans 14 amino acids. In germline, CDR1 is SQVTM, CDR2 ANQGSEA. DNA for the CDR3: TGCAGCGTTGAAGATCGGAATACAGGGTACGAGCAGTACTTC. Translating it yields CSVEDRNTGYEQYF.

This clone was recorded a few times. The rearrangement uses TRBV5-1 and TRBJ1-1, with a possible D match to TRBD1 (5 bases). CDR3 length equals 14 residues. Trimming cost V 1 base and J 3 bases, with 10 bases left between them. CDR1 and CDR2 (germline): SGHRS, YFSETQ. The CDR3 nucleotides are TGCGCCAGCAGCTTGAGTTGGGGGGACACTGAAGCTTTCTTT. It specifies CASSLSWGDTEAFF. Complete variable domain (other parts from reference TRBV5-1 and TRBJ1-1): KAGVTQTPRYLIKTRGQQVTLSCSPISGHRSVSWYQQTPGQGLQFLFEYFSETQRNKGNFPGRFSGRQFSNSRSEMNVSTLELGDSALYLCASSLSWGDTEAFFGQGTRLTVV.

DNA for the CDR3: TGCGCCAGCATTCGGGACAGGGGGTCAAATAGCTACGAGCAGTACTTC. Translating it yields CASIRDRGSNSYEQYF. This chain connects TRBV23-1 to TRBJ2-7; 11 bases are a match to TRBD1. TRBV23-1 is noted as an ORF with a role that remains uncertain. The V segment lost 7 bases and the J segment 3 bases; nucleotides outside the gene matches: 11. This CDR3 region has 16 residues.

The V and J genes are TRBV6-5 and TRBJ1-1; D is unclear. Trimming shortened V by 8 bases and J by 1 base, and 5 bases separated the two germline ends. Germline assignment: CDR1 MNHEY and CDR2 SVGAGI. This CDR3 has 11 residues. The CDR3 loop is CASGRNTEAFF. As DNA, the CDR3 is TGTGCCAGCGGGAGGAACACTGAAGCTTTCTTT.